This TCR beta chain was found in a study of T-cell memory formation after mild COVID-19. TCRdb re-analysed the 5' RACE reads in MiXCR, keeping a single row per CDR3 protein. The table records just under 150,000 distinct CDR3 sequences, 6% to 7% of them present only once. V trimming: 5 bases; J trimming: 7 bases; junction bases outside the gene matches: 4. This CDR3 has 13 amino acids. CDR1 is LNHDA and CDR2 is SQIVND in the germline V gene (reference sequence). This clonotype was seen many times. The specimen sequenced was PBMCs or a T cell subset sorted from them (not recorded which). This chain links TRBV19 with TRBJ1-5; 8 bases are shared with TRBD1. The clonotype was recovered from an adult woman who had mild COVID-19 (a few samples of this study predate the infection). Cell type and time point are not known. The CDR3 DNA sequence: TGTGCCAGTAGTCAGGGGGCTCGGCAGCCCCAGCATTTT. It codes for CASSQGARQPQHF. Combining the CDR3 with reference TRBV19 and TRBJ1-5 gives the whole variable domain DGGITQSPKYLFRKEGQNVTLSCEQNLNHDAMYWYRQDPGQGLRLIYYSQIVNDFQKGDIAEGYSVSREKKESFPLTVTSAQKNPTAFYLCASSQGARQPQHFGDGTRLSIL.